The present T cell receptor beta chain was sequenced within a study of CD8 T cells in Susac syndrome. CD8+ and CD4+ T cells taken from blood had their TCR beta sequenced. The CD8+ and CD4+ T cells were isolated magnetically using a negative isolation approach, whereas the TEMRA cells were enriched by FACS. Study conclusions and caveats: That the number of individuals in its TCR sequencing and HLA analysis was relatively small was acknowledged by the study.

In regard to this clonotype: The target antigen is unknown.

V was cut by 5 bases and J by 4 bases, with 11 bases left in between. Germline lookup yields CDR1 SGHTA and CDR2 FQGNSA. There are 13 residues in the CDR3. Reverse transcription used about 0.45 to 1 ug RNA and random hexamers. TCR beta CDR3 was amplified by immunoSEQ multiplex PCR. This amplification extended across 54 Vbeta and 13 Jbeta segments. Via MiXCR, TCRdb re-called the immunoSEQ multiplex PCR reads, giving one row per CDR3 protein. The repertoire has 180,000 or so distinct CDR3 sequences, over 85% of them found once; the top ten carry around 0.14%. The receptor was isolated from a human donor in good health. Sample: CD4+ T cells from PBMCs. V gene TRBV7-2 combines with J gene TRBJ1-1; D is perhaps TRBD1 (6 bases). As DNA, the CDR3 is TGTGCCAGCAGCCCCGGACAGTCCACTGAAGCTTTCTTT. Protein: CASSPGQSTEAFF.